This T cell receptor beta chain was sequenced during a study of T cells after yellow fever vaccination (dated by TCRdb to the late 2010s). With regard to the full study: Libraries from fractions with low cell numbers were prepared with the SMART-Seq v4 Ultra Low Input RNA kit. To follow T-cell clones before and after primary and booster YFV17D yellow fever vaccination, bulk TCR alpha and beta repertoires were sequenced over time. Two healthy male donors, one aged 18 to 30 and one aged 30 to 40 years, made up the cohort. Blood samples were taken at several timepoints before and after primary and secondary immunization, and bulk PBMC replicates and cell subsets were isolated. Points the paper makes about the study in general: FACS-sorted repertoires could contain abundant contaminating clonotypes from the bulk population, so computational filtering was required. The study included only a couple of donors, which limits how far the findings can be generalized. Compared with the primary T-cell response, the secondary T-cell response was weaker but faster, peaking on day 5 rather than day 15. A small fraction of clonotypes appeared in both the CD4 and CD8 compartments, likely as a result of convergent recombination. Most clones expanded after primary vaccination (almost 97% of CD4 and around 88% of CD8) were re-detected after the booster, suggesting that broad memory maintenance occurred.

What the treatment or condition label conveys for this sample: live attenuated yellow fever vaccine strain. A standard Ficoll-Paque protocol was used to isolate PBMCs from peripheral blood. Dynabeads CD4 and CD8 positive selection kits were used to isolate the CD4 and CD8 T-cell fractions. TriZol was used to extract RNA from bulk PBMCs, CD4 and CD8 fractions, and dextramer-positive and dextramer-negative fractions. CDR1 and CDR2 (SGHTA, FQGNSA) derive from the germline V gene. From cysteine to phenylalanine, the CDR3 is 14 amino acids long. The sequence is cut down to CDR3 DNA, 42 bases in frame from base 1. V gives up 1 base and J gives up 5 bases, and the segment between their germline ends measures 12 bases. These reads were obtained on an Illumina NovaSeq 6000. Synthesis of TCR cDNA relied on 5'RACE template switching, a step that introduced a universal primer site along with unique molecular identifiers. cDNA synthesis was primed from both the TCR alpha and TCR beta constant segments. Libraries were amplified in two PCR steps, with sample barcodes and sequencing adapters added in the second step. Libraries were sequenced on Illumina HiSeq 2500 (2x100 bp) or NovaSeq (2x150 bp). Turning to the authors' computational methods: Demultiplexing of reads and collapsing into UMI consensus sequences were performed with MIGEC, and V(D)J alignment was carried out with MiXCR. Vaccine-responding clonotypes were defined with edgeR using replicate PBMC samples, requiring FDR below 0.01 and a log2 fold change above 5 up to day 15. Each bulk clonotype was labeled CD4 or CD8 based on which sequenced repertoire, CD4 or CD8, contained the clonotype at higher abundance. TCRdb trimmed public reads at Q25 via fastp, called clones via MiXCR and kept in-frame beta chains. Each CDR3 protein appears once, grouped with its most common genes and DNA. The V and J calls were not made by the authors but by TCRdb's processing. This sample comprises 95,000 to 100,000 distinct CDR3 sequences, roughly 6% of them detected only once. Roughly 41% of the sample goes to the ten largest clones.

This clonotype occurred a few times. What antigen it recognizes has not been identified. Per-nucleotide qualities are absent, and no much larger clonotype sits a single base away. The chain is assembled from TRBV7-2 and TRBJ2-7; the D element might be TRBD1 or TRBD2, as each aligns at 5 bases. The TCR sequence derives from a man aged 18 to 30 who received the YFV17D yellow fever vaccine. The input for sequencing was CD8+ T cells sorted from PBMCs, taken 10 days after the yellow fever booster vaccination. The DNA sequence is as follows: TGTGCCAGCAGCTTAGGGGGCGGGCGAAACGAGCAGTACTTC. Translated, this gives CASSLGGGRNEQYF.